These 21 T cell receptor beta chains share one sample of origin, sequenced in a study of OX40 agonist ivuxolimab in advanced cancers. Assay: immunoSEQ multiplex PCR; the TCRdb copy retains only in-frame clones and omits some. The table has over 50,000 clones, about 90% seen once; the top ten hold approximately 20%. The sequencing used CD4+ or CD8+ T cells sorted from blood, collected in a trial of the OX40 agonist ivuxolimab. These receptors all come from an adult with an advanced solid tumor such as melanoma, head and neck, liver or kidney cancer.

This chain uses TRBV6-5 with TRBJ2-1; no clear D gene. The ends were cut back, 5 bases at V and 10 bases at J, with 3 bases in the middle. CDR3 length: 9 residues. Germline CDR1 MNHEY, CDR2 SVGAGI. The CDR3 is CASSKEQFF. The CDR3 DNA follows: TGTGCCAGCAGTAAAGAGCAGTTCTTC.

The J gene is TRBJ1-4, the V gene TRBV4-3; D is unclear. The germline CDR1 and CDR2 sequences are LGHNA and YSLEER. Trimming pared 1 base from V and 4 bases from J, leaving 13 bases between. The CDR3 has 16 amino acids. The DNA of the CDR3 is TGCGCCAGCAGCCAAGTTATGGGCCCTAGTAATGAAAAACTGTTTTTT. Translation: CASSQVMGPSNEKLFF.

This chain connects TRBV4-3 to TRBJ1-5, with D maybe TRBD1 (6 bases). Per germline, CDR1 LGHNA and CDR2 YSLEER. The CDR3 runs 15 residues. V gave up 1 base and J gave up 7 bases, with 14 bases separating them. The chain's CDR3 is CASSQVWQGTQPQHF. The CDR3 DNA reads as TGCGCCAGCAGCCAAGTGTGGCAGGGGACGCAGCCCCAGCATTTT.

The chain carries TRBV28 and TRBJ1-5, with unresolved D. Germline V CDR1 and CDR2: MDHEN, SYDVKM. The CDR3 consists of 13 residues. V was pared by 3 bases and J by 5 bases, with 8 bases between. CDR3 DNA: TGTGCCAGCAGTTTTGTAGGGTATCAGCCCCAGCATTTT. Amino acids: CASSFVGYQPQHF.

About this clone: Germline is not matched at one junction end, which may reflect a read error. Other DNA sequences within the sample encode an identical CDR3. This chain links TRBV7-9 with TRBJ1-1; D gene uncertain. Germline V gives CDR1 SEHNR, CDR2 FQNEAQ (reference sequence). The CDR3 loop spans 11 amino acids. The CDR3 is CASSLNAEAFF. In DNA, the CDR3 is TGCGCCAGCAGCTTAAACGCTGAAGCTTTCTTT.

The rearrangement links TRBV4-1 to TRBJ2-7, with 9 positions matching TRBD1. V was pared by 1 base and J by 3 bases, with 4 bases of the junction left unmatched. Looked up from germline, CDR1 is MGHRA and CDR2 is YSYEKL. The CDR3 consists of 15 residues. This CDR3 reads CASSQGTGVRYEQYV. The CDR3 bases are TGCGCCAGCAGCCAAGGGACAGGGGTTCGCTACGAGCAGTACGTC.

The V call is TRBV9, the J call TRBJ2-3; TRBD1 or TRBD2 may be the D gene (6 bases each). V lost 3 bases to trimming and J lost 10 bases, with 21 bases between them. The CDR3 has 15 residues. Per germline, CDR1 SGDLS and CDR2 YYNGEE. CDR3 DNA sequence: TGTGCCAGCAGCGAGGGGGGCGGGTTCTCGTTCGCGCAGTATTTT. Encoded protein: CASSEGGGFSFAQYF.

The CDR3, as DNA: TGTGCCAGCAGCCGACGGACTAGCGGGGGCCCTTGCACAGATACGCAGTATTTT. The encoded protein is CASSRRTSGGPCTDTQYF. V gene TRBV12-1 combines with J gene TRBJ2-3; TRBD2, as called in the table, went unchecked against the DNA. TRBV12-1 is labeled a pseudogene. This CDR3 is 18 amino acids long.

The V gene is TRBV6-1, the J gene TRBJ2-1, with D perhaps TRBD2 (5 bases). The CDR3 loop spans 14 amino acids. Trimming cost V 2 bases and J 4 bases, with 9 bases left between them. From germline, CDR1 is MNHNS and CDR2 SASEGT. CDR3 in DNA: TGTGCCAGCAGTGAAAGGACTTATTACAATGAGCAGTTCTTC. It is translated as CASSERTYYNEQFF.

The gene calls are TRBV2 and TRBJ1-5; D unresolved. V lost 4 bases and J 4 bases, leaving 8 bases between the germline ends. CDR3 length: 13 amino acids. Germline loops: CDR1 SNHLY, CDR2 FYNNEI. CDR3 protein: CASSVGRNQPQHF. DNA for the CDR3: TGTGCCAGCAGTGTGGGCCGGAATCAGCCCCAGCATTTT.

V and J are TRBV28 and TRBJ1-5; TRBD1 aligns across 9 bases. CDR1 is MDHEN and CDR2 is SYDVKM in the germline V gene. Trimming removed 5 bases from V and 7 bases from J; junction bases left unmatched: 6. This CDR3 has 14 residues. CDR3 sequence (DNA): TGTGCCAGCAGTACAAACAGGGGGCAACAGCCCCAGCATTTT. Protein product: CASSTNRGQQPQHF.

This sequence joins TRBV6-5 and TRBJ1-2; D remains ambiguous. Between the trimmed V and J ends, which lost 7 bases and 8 bases, there was a span of 17 bases. This CDR3 has 13 residues. Germline CDR1 reads MNHEY; CDR2 reads SVGAGI. The CDR3 bases are TGTGCCAGCAAGAGCGACGGGATGGAGGGCTACACCTTC. Translated, it gives CASKSDGMEGYTF.

The chain joins TRBV10-3 to TRBJ2-3; D is uncertain. The V gene's germline CDR1 is ENHRY and CDR2 SYGVKD. The CDR3 has 15 amino acids. Trimming pared 3 bases from V and 3 bases from J, leaving 13 bases between. The CDR3 nucleotides read TGTGCCATCAGTGACCACCAGGACGGGACAGATACGCAGTATTTT. This gives the protein CAISDHQDGTDTQYF.

The chain combines TRBV14 with TRBJ2-2; no definite D call. Trimming took off 0 bases at V and 1 base at J, with 18 bases between the two ends. Germline CDR1 is SGHDN and CDR2 is FVKESK. The CDR3 is 19 residues long. The CDR3 loop is CASSQDHPKWFQNTGELFF. The CDR3 region has the DNA TGTGCCAGCAGCCAAGACCACCCCAAATGGTTCCAGAACACCGGGGAGCTGTTTTTT.

This clone has just one count. A read error may account for a junction end that differs from germline. Here the CDR3 DNA reads TGTGCCAGTAGTATTAGCGATCTGGGGCAGACCACAAATACGCAGTATTTT. Its protein is CASSISDLGQTTNTQYF. The genes are TRBV19 and TRBJ2-3, with D perhaps being TRBD1 or TRBD2 (5 bases each). Germline CDR1 reads LNHDA; CDR2 reads SQIVND (reference sequence). The CDR3 is made up of 17 amino acids.

The chain employs TRBV29-1 and TRBJ1-2; D remains ambiguous. V lost 4 bases and J 8 bases, leaving 11 bases between the germline ends. This CDR3 has 11 residues. Germline CDR1 reads SQVTM; CDR2 reads ANQGSEA. The CDR3 nucleotides are TGCAGCGTTGTAAGTGTCGAAGGCTACACCTTC. It specifies CSVVSVEGYTF. Based on the CDR3 plus reference TRBV29-1 and TRBJ1-2, the full variable domain is SAVISQKPSRDICQRGTSLTIQCQVDSQVTMMFWYRQQPGQSLTLIATANQGSEATYESGFVIDKFPISRPNLTFSTLTVSNMSPEDSSIYLCSVVSVEGYTFGSGTRLTVV.

The V call is TRBV6-5, the J call TRBJ1-1; D is unclear. V shed 5 bases and J shed 4 bases, with 11 bases lying between them. The CDR3 spans 13 residues. Germline V lookup: CDR1 MNHEY, CDR2 SVGAGI. CDR3 coding DNA: TGTGCCAGCAGTGTACAAGGCCCCACTGAAGCTTTCTTT. Translated, it gives CASSVQGPTEAFF.

The chain has TRBV27 and TRBJ2-1; D gene ambiguous. The CDR3 runs 12 residues. V was clipped by 9 bases and J by 8 bases, with 14 bases between them. CDR1 MNHEY and CDR2 SMNVEV come from the germline V gene (reference sequence). The chain's CDR3 is CASYDSADEQFF. CDR3 sequence (DNA): TGTGCCAGTTACGACTCGGCCGATGAGCAGTTCTTC.

The chain recombines TRBV28 with TRBJ2-1; TRBD2 aligns across 12 bases. With V trimmed by 4 bases and J by 1 base, 8 bases remained unmatched. Germline V CDR1 and CDR2: MDHEN, SYDVKM. The CDR3 is 18 amino acids. The CDR3 DNA reads TGTGCCAGCAGTTGGTCCGGGACTAGCGGGTTTTCCTACAATGAGCAGTTCTTC. Residues: CASSWSGTSGFSYNEQFF.

The chain employs TRBV19 and TRBJ2-5, with D possibly called TRBD1 or TRBD2 (6 bases each). Trimming removed 1 base at V and 4 bases at J, with 13 bases between. Germline V CDR1 and CDR2: LNHDA, SQIVND (reference sequence). The CDR3 is 15 amino acids. The CDR3 DNA follows: TGTGCCAGTAGTATAGGCGGCAGGGGAGGAGAGACCCAGTACTTC. Translated, it gives CASSIGGRGGETQYF.

The chain employs TRBV28 and TRBJ2-7; no definite D call. V shed 5 bases and J shed 0 bases, with 2 bases lying between them. There are 11 residues in the CDR3. Germline CDR1 is MDHEN and CDR2 is SYDVKM. In DNA form, the CDR3 reads TGTGCCAGCAGTCACTCCTACGAGCAGTACTTC. Its translation: CASSHSYEQYF.